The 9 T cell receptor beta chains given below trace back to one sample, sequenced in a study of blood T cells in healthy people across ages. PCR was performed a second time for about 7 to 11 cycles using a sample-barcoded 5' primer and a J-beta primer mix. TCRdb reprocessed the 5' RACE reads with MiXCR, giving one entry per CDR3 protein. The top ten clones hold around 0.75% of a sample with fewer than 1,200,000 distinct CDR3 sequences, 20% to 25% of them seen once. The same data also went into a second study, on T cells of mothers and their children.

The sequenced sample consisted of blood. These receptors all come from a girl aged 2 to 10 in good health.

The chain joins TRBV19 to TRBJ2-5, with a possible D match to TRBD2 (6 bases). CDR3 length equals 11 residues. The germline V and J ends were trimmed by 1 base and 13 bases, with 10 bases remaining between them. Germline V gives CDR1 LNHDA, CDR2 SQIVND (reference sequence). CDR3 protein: CASSIGWEVYF. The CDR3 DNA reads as TGTGCCAGTAGTATAGGTTGGGAGGTGTACTTC.

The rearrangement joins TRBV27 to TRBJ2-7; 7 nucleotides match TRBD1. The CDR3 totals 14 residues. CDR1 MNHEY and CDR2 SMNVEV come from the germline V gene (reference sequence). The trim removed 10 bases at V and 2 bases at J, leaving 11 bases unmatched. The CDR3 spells CATSPLQGTYEQYF. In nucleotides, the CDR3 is TGTGCCACTTCACCCCTACAGGGGACCTACGAGCAGTACTTC.

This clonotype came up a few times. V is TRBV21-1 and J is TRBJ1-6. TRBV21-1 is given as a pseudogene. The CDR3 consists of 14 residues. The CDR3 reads CASTSRGGNSPLHF. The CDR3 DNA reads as TGTGCCAGCACCTCGCGCGGGGGAAATTCACCCCTCCACTTT.

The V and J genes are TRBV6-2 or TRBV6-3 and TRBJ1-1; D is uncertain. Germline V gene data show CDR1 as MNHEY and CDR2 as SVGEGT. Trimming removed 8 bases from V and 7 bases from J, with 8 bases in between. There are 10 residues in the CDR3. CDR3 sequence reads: CASEGGEAFF. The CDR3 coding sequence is TGTGCCAGCGAAGGAGGTGAAGCTTTCTTT.

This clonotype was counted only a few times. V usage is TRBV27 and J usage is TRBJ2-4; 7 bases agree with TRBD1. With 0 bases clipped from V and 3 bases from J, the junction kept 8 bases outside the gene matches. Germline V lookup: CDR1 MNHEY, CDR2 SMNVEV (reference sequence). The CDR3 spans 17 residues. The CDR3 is CASSLSRTGYDKNIQYF. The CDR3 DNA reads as TGTGCCAGCAGTTTATCCAGGACAGGATATGACAAAAACATTCAGTACTTC.

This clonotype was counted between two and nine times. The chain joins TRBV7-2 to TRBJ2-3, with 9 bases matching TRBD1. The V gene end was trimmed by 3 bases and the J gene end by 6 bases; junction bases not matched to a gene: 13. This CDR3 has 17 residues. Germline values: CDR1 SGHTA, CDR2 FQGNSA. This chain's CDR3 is CASSFPGQGISGDTQYF. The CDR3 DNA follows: TGTGCCAGCAGCTTTCCGGGACAGGGAATAAGCGGGGATACGCAGTATTTT.

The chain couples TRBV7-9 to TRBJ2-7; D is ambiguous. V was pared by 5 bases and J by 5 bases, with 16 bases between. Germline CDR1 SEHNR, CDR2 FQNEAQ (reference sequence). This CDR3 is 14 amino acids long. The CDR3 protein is CASSGNGSPNEQYF. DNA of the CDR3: TGTGCCAGCAGCGGAAATGGCAGTCCTAACGAGCAGTACTTC.

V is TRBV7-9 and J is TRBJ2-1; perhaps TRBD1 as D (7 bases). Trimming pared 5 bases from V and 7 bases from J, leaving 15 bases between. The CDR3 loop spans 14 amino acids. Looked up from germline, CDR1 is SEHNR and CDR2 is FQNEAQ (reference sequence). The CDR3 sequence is CASSVQGTGNEQFF. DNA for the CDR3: TGTGCCAGCAGCGTACAGGGGACTGGGAATGAGCAGTTCTTC.

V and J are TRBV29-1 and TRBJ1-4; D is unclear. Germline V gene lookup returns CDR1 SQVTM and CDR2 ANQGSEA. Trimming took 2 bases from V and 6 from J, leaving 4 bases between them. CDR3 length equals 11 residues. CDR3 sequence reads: CSVEHYEKLFF. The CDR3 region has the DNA TGCAGCGTTGAACACTATGAAAAACTGTTTTTT.